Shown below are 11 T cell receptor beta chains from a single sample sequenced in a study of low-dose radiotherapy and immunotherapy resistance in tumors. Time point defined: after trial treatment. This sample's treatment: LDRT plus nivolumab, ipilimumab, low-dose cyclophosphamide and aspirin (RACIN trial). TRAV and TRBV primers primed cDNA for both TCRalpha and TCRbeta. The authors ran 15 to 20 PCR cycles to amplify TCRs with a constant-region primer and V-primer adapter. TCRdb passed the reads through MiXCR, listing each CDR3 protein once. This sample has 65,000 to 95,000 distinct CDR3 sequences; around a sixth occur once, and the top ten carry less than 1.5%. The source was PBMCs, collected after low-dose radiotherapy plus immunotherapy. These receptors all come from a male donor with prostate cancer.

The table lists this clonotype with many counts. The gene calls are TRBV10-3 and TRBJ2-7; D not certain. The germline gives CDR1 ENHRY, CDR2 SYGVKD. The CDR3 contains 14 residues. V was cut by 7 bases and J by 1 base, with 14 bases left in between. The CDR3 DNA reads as TGTGCCATCACTACAGAGCTTGCTTCCTACGAGCAGTACTTC. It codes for CAITTELASYEQYF.

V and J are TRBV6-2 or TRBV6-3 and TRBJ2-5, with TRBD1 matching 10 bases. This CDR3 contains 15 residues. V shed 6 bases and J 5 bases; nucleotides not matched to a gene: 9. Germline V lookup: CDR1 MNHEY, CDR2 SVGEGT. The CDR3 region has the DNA TGTGCCAGCAGCACCCGCGGGACAGGGGTCGAGACCCAGTACTTC. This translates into CASSTRGTGVETQYF.

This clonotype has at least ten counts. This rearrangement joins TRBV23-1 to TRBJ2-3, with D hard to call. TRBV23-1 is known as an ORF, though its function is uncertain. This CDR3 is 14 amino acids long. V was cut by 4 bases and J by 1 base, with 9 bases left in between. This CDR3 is CASSRDIGTDTQYF. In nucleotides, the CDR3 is TGCGCCAGCAGTCGCGATATAGGCACAGATACGCAGTATTTT.

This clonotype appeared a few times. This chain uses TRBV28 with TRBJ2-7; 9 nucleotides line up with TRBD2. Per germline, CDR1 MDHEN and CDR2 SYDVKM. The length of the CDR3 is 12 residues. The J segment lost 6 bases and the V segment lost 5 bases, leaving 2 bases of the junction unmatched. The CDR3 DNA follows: TGTGCCAGCAGTGCGGGAGGGGGCGAGCAGTACTTC. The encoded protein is CASSAGGGEQYF.

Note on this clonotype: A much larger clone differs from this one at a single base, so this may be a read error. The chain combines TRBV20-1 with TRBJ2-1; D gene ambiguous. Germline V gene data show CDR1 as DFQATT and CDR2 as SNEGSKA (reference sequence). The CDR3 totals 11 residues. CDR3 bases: TGCAGGGGCCGCTTTCACAATGAGCAGTTCTTC. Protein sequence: CRGRFHNEQFF.

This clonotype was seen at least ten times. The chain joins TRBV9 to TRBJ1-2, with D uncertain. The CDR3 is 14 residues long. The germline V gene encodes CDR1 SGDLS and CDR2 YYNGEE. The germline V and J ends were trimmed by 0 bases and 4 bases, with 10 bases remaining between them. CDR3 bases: TGTGCCAGCAGCGTAGGACGGACCCTCTATGGCTACACCTTC. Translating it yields CASSVGRTLYGYTF.

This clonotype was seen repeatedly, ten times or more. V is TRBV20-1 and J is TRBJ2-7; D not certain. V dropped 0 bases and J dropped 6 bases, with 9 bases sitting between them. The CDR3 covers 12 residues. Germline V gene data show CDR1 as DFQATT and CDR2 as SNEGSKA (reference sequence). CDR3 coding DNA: TGCAGTGCTAGAGATGTTTCGGGCGAGCAGTACTTC. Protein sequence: CSARDVSGEQYF.

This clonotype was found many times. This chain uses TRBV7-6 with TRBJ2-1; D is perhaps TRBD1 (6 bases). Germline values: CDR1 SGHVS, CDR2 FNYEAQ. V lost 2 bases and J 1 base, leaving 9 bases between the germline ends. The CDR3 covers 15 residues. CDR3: CASSLTGQSYNEQFF. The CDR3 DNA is TGTGCCAGCAGCTTAACGGGACAATCCTACAATGAGCAGTTCTTC.

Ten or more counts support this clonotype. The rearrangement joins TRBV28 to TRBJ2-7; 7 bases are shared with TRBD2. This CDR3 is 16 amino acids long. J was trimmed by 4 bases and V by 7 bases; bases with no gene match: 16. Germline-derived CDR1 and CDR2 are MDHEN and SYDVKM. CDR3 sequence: CASTPPGGGFGYEQYF. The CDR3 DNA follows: TGTGCCAGCACTCCCCCGGGGGGTGGGTTTGGTTACGAGCAGTACTTC.

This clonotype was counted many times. The CDR3 spells CASSFPGTGYEQYF. CDR3 sequence (DNA): TGTGCCAGCAGTTTCCCCGGGACAGGTTACGAGCAGTACTTC. The genes are TRBV28 and TRBJ2-7, with 8 bases aligning to TRBD1. Losses at the gene ends were 3 bases for V and 4 bases for J; bases not matched to a gene: 5. The germline CDR1 and CDR2 sequences are MDHEN and SYDVKM. The length of the CDR3 is 14 residues.

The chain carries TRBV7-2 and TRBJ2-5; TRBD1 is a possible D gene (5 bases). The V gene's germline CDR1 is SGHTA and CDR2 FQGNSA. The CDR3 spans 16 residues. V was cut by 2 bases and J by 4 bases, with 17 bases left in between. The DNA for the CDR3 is TGTGCCAGCAGCTTAACGGGTCAGGGAATGTCAGAGACCCAGTACTTC. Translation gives CASSLTGQGMSETQYF.